This entry is about one T cell receptor beta chain. Antigen: not known. One end of the junction varies from germline; a read error may be responsible. The draw of peripheral blood yielded ten milliliters from each donor. The study isolated at least 6.5 million PBMCs from each sample. For the second PCR, which ran for about 7 to 11 cycles, a sample-barcoded 5' primer and a J-beta primer mix were used. A single record per CDR3 protein comes from TCRdb applying MiXCR to the 5' RACE reads. The sample lists around 870,000 distinct CDR3 sequences, 29% occurring once. This entry comes from a study of blood T cells in healthy people across ages. CDR1 and CDR2 from the germline V gene are DFQATT and SNEGSKA (reference sequence). The CDR3 is made up of 17 amino acids. The study's findings and limits: Naive T cell percentage by flow cytometry tracked strongly with beta diversity.

Input material: blood. The TCR was taken from a woman older than 75 in good health. The V and J genes are TRBV20-1 and TRBJ2-5; no clear D gene. The CDR3 DNA is TGCAGTGCTAGAGAACAGCAACAAATTGCGACTCAAGAGGCCCAGTACTTC. It encodes CSAREQQQIATQEAQYF.